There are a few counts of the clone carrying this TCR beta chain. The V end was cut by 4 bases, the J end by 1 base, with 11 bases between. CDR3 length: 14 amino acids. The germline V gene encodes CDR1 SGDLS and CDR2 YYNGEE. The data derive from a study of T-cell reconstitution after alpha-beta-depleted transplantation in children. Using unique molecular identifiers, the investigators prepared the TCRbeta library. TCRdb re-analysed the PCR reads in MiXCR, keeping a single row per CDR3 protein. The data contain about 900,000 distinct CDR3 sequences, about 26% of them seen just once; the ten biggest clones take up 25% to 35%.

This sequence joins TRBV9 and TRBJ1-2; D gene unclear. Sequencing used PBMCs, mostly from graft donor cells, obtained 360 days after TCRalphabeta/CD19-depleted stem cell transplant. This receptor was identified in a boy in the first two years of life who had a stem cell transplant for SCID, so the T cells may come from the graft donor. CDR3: CASSLSQNNYGYTF. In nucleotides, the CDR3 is TGTGCCAGCAGCTTAAGCCAGAATAACTATGGCTACACCTTC.